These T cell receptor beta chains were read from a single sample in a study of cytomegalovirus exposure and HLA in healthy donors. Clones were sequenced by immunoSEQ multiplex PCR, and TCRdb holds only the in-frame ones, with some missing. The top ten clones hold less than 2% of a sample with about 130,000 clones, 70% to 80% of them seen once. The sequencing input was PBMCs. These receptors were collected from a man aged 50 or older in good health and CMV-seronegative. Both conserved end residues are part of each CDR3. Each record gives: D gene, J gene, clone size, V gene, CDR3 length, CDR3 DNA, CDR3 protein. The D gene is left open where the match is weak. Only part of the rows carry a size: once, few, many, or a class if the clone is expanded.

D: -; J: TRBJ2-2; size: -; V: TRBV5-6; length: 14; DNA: TGTGCCAGCAGCCAACGTGGTGGACTCGGGGAGCTGTTTTTT; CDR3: CASSQRGGLGELFF
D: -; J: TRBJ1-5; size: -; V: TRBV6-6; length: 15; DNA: TGTGCCAGCAGTTACTTGACAATGGGTGGTCAGCCCCAGCATTTT; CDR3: CASSYLTMGGQPQHF
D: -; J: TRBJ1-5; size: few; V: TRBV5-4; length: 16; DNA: TGTGCCAGCAGCTTGGACGGAGTTGGTGGCAATCAGCCCCAGCATTTT; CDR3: CASSLDGVGGNQPQHF
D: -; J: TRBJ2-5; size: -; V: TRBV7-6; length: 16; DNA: TGTGCCAGCAGCCTGAGCTGGTTTCAGGACCAAGAGACCCAGTACTTC; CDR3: CASSLSWFQDQETQYF
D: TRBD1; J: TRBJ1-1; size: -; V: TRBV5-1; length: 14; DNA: TGCGCCAGCAGCTCGACAGGGGAGAACACTGAAGCTTTCTTT; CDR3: CASSSTGENTEAFF
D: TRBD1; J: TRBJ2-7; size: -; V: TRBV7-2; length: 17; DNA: TGTGCCAGCAGCACCGGACAGGGGCTATGGGGATCCTACGAGCAGTACTTC; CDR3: CASSTGQGLWGSYEQYF
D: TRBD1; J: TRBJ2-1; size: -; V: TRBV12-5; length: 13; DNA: TGTGCTAGTGGTTTGACAGGGGGCAATGAGCAGTTCTTC; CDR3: CASGLTGGNEQFF
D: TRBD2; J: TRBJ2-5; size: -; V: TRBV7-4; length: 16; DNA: TGTGCCAGCAGGGACGAGCGGGGGGGTTTCCAAGAGACCCAGTACTTC; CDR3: CASRDERGGFQETQYF
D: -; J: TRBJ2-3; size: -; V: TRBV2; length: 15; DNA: TGTGCCAGCAGTCGAGGGGGGAGGGGCACAGATACGCAGTATTTT; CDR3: CASSRGGRGTDTQYF
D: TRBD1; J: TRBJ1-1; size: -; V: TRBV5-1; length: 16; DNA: TGCGCCAGCAGCGTGGGGACAGGGGCTCTGGACACTGAAGCTTTCTTT; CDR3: CASSVGTGALDTEAFF
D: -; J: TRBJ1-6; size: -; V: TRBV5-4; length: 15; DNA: TGTGCCAGCAGCTTGTCAGGACAGCAGAATTCACCCCTCCACTTT; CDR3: CASSLSGQQNSPLHF
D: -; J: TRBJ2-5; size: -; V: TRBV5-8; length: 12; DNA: TGTGCCAGCAGCCGGTATCAAGAGACCCAGTACTTC; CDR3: CASSRYQETQYF
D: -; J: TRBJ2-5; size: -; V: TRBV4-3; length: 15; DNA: TGCGCCAGCAGCCAAGAATGGGGCAGGGCAGAGACCCAGTACTTC; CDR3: CASSQEWGRAETQYF
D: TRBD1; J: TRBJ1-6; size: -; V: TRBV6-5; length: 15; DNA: TGTGCCACCTCCCCACAGGGGGGATATAATTCACCCCTCCACTTT; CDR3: CATSPQGGYNSPLHF
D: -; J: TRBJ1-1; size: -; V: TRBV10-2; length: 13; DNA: TGCGCCAGCAATCAGGGCTTGGACACTGAAGCTTTCTTT; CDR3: CASNQGLDTEAFF
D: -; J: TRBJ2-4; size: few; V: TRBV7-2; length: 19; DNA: TGTGCCAGCAGCTTAATCGGTACAGGGCTATTACCAGCCAAAAACATTCAGTACTTC; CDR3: CASSLIGTGLLPAKNIQYF
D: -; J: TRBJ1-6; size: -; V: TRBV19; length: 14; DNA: TGTGCCAGTAGTATAGATCGGCAGGGTTCACCCCTCCACTTT; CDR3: CASSIDRQGSPLHF
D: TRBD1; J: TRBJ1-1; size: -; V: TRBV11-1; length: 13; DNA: TGTGCCAGCACGCTGGGGACAGGGGGTGAAGCTTTCTTT; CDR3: CASTLGTGGEAFF
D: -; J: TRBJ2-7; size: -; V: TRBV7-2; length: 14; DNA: TGTGCCAGCTGGGGGCCTGGAAGCTCCTACGAGCAGTACTTC; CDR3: CASWGPGSSYEQYF
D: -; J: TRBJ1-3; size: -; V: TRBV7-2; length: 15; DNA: TGTGCCAGCAGCCGGCACAGGGTTTCTGGAAACACCATATATTTT; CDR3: CASSRHRVSGNTIYF
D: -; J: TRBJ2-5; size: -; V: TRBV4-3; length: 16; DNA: TGCGCCAGCAGCCAAGTCGGGGGAGGAGGACAAGAGACCCAGTACTTC; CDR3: CASSQVGGGGQETQYF
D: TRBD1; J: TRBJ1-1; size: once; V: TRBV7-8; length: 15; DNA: TGTGCCAGCAGCTTATCGGGACAGATGAACACTGAAGCTTTCTTT; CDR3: CASSLSGQMNTEAFF
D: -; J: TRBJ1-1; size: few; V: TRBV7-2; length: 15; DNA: TGTGCCAGCAGCGCAATGGCTCCAGGAAGCACTGAAGCTTTCTTT; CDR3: CASSAMAPGSTEAFF
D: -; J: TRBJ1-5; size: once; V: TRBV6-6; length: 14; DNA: TGTGCCAGCAGTCTACAGGGCCGAGGGCAGCCCCAGCATTTT; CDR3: CASSLQGRGQPQHF
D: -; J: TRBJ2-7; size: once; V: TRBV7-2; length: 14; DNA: TGTGCCAGCAGCTCCCAGGGGGGTAGAGGAGAGCAGTACTTC; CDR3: CASSSQGGRGEQYF
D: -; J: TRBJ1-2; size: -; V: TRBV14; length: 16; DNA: TGTGCCAGCAGCCAAGACCCCCCCTCTGCGGGGGATGGCTACACCTTC; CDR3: CASSQDPPSAGDGYTF
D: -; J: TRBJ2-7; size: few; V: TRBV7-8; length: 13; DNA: TGTGCCAGCAGCTTGAACAGAGCCTACGAGCAGTACTTC; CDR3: CASSLNRAYEQYF
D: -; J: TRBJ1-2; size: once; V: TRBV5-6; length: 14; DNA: TGTGCCAGCAGCTTGGCCGCACAGCCTTATGGCTACACCTTC; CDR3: CASSLAAQPYGYTF
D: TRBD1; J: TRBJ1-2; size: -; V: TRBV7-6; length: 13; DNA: TGTGCCAGCAGCCACCAAATGGGACAGGGCTACACCTTC; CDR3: CASSHQMGQGYTF
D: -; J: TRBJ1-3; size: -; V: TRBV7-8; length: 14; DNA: TGTGCCAGCAGCCCGATGGGCGGGGCGGACACCATATATTTT; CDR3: CASSPMGGADTIYF
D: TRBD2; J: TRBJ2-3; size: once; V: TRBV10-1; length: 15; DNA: TGCGCCAGCAGCCCACTAGCGGGAGATACAGATACGCAGTATTTT; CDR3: CASSPLAGDTDTQYF
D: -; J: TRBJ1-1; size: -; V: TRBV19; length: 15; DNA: TGTGCCAGTAGCAGCACATGGACAGTGAACACTGAAGCTTTCTTT; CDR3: CASSSTWTVNTEAFF
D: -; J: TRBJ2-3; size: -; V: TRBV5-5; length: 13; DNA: TGTGCCAGCAGCATATCTAGCACAGATACGCAGTATTTT; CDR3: CASSISSTDTQYF
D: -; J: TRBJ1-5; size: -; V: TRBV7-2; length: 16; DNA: TGTGCCAGCAGCCCGGACGGGGTGAATGCGGGTCAGCCCCAGCATTTT; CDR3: CASSPDGVNAGQPQHF
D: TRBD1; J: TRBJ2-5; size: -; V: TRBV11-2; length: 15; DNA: TGTGCCAGCAGCCCGATCAGGGGGCGCGGAGAGACCCAGTACTTC; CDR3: CASSPIRGRGETQYF
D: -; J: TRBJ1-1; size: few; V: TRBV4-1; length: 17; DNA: TGCGCCAGCAGCCAAGAAAGCGCCGGGGGCGGGAGCACTGAAGCTTTCTTT; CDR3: CASSQESAGGGSTEAFF
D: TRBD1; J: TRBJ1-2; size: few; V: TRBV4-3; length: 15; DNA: TGCGCCAGCAGCCAAGATATAGACAGGGATCTTGGCTACACCTTC; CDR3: CASSQDIDRDLGYTF
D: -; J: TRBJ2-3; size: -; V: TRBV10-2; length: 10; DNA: TGCGCCAGTAAGCAAGATACGCAGTATTTT; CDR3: CASKQDTQYF
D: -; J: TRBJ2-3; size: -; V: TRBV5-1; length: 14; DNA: TGCGCCAGCAGTTCTATTACAGGGACAGATACGCAGTATTTT; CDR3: CASSSITGTDTQYF
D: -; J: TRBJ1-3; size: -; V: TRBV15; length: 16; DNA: TGTGCCACCAGCAGAGCTGGGGGGGCAGCTGGAAACACCATATATTTT; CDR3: CATSRAGGAAGNTIYF
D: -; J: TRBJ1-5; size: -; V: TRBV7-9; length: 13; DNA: TGTGCCAGCAGCTTAGGGGGAGATCAGCCCCAGCATTTT; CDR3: CASSLGGDQPQHF
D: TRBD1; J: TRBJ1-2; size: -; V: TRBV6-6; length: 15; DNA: TGTGCCAGCAGTCCAAGGACAGGGGTATACTATGGCTACACCTTC; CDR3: CASSPRTGVYYGYTF
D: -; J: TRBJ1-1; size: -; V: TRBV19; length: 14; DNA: TGTGCCAGCACTCCTCGGAGGGAGAACACTGAAGCTTTCTTT; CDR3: CASTPRRENTEAFF
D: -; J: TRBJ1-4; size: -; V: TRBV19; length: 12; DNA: TGTGCCAGTAGTACCAGGGGTGAAAAACTGTTTTTT; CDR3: CASSTRGEKLFF
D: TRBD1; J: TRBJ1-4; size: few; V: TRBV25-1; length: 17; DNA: TGTGCCAGCAGTGATGCCCATGAGACAGGGTTTGGTGAAAAACTGTTTTTT; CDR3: CASSDAHETGFGEKLFF
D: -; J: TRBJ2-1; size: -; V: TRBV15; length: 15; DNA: TGTGCCACCAGCAGAGATTGGGAGTCAAACAATGAGCAGTTCTTC; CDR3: CATSRDWESNNEQFF
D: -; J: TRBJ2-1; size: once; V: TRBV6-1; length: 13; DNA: TGTGCCAGCAAGACCACAGTGCGAGGGGAGCAGTTCTTC; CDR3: CASKTTVRGEQFF
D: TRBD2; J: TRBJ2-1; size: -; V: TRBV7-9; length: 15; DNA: TGTGCCAGCAGCTCCCCGCTAGCGGGGCTTAATGAGCAGTTCTTC; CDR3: CASSSPLAGLNEQFF
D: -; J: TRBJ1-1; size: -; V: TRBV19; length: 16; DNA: TGTGCCAGTAGTATGAGGGCGGACAGCTCAAACACTGAAGCTTTCTTT; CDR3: CASSMRADSSNTEAFF
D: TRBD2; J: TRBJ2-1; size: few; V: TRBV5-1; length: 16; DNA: TGCGCCAGCAGCTTGGGTACTAGCGGGGGGGCTCATGAGCAGTTCTTC; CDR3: CASSLGTSGGAHEQFF
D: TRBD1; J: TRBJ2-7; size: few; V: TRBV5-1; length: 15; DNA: TGCGCCAGCAGCGTCCTTACAGGGGTTGACTACGAGCAGTACTTC; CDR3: CASSVLTGVDYEQYF
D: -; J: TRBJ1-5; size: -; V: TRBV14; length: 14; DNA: TGTGCCAGCAGCCAAGGGGGCACCACTGGGCCCCAGCATTTT; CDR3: CASSQGGTTGPQHF
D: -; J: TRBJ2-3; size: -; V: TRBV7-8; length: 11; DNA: TGTGCCAGCAGCGAGACAGATACGCAGTATTTT; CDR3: CASSETDTQYF